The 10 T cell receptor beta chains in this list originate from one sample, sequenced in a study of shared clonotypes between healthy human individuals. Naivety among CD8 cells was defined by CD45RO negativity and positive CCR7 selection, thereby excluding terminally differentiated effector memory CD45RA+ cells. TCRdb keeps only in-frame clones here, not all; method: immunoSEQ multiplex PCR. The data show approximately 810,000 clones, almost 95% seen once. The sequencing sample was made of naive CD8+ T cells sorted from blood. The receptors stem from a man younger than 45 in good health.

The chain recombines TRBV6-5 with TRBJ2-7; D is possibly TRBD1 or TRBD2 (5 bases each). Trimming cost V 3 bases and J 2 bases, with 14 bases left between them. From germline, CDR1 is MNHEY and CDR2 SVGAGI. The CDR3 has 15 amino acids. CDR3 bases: TGTGCCAGCAGTTATGAACGGGGCAGGACCTACGAGCAGTACTTC. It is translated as CASSYERGRTYEQYF.

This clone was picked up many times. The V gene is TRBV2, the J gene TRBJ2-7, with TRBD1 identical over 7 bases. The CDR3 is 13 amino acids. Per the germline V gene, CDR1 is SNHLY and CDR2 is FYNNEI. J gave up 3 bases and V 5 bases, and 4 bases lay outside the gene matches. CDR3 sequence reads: CASSRTGDYEQYF. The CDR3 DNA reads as TGTGCCAGCAGTCGGACAGGCGACTACGAGCAGTACTTC.

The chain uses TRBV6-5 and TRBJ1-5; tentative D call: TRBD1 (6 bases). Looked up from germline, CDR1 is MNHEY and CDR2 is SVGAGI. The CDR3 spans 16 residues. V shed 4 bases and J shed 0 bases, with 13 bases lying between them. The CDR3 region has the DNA TGTGCCAGCAGTTCTCGGACAGATCGTAGCAATCAGCCCCAGCATTTT. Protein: CASSSRTDRSNQPQHF.

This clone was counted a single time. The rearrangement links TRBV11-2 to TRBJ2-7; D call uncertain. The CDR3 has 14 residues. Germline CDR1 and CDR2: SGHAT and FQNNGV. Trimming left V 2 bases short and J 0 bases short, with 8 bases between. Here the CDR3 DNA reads TGTGCCAGCAGCTTACTCCCGTACTCCTACGAGCAGTACTTC. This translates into CASSLLPYSYEQYF.

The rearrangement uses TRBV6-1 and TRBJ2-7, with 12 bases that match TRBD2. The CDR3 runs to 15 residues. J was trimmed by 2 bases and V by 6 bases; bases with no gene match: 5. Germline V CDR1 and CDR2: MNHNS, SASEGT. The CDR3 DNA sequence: TGTGCCAGCAGGACCGGACTAGCGGGGACCTACGAGCAGTACTTC. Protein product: CASRTGLAGTYEQYF.

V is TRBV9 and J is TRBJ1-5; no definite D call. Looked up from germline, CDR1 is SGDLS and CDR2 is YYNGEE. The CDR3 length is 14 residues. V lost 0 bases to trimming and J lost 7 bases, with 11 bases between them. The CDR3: CASSVVRVFQPQHF. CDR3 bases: TGTGCCAGCAGCGTAGTACGGGTTTTCCAGCCCCAGCATTTT.

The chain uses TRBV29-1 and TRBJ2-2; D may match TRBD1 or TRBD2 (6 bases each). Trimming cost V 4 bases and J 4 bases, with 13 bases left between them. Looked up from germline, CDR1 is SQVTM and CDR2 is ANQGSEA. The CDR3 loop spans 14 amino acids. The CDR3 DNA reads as TGCAGCGTTGCCAGGGGAGGTTTCACCGGGGAGCTGTTTTTT. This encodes CSVARGGFTGELFF.

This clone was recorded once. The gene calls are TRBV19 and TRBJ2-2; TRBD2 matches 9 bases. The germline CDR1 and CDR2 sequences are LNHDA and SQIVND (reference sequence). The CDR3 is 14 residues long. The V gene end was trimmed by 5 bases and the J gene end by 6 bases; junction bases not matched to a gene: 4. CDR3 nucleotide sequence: TGTGCCAGTAGTTTTAGCGGGAGCGCCGGGGAGCTGTTTTTT. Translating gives CASSFSGSAGELFF.

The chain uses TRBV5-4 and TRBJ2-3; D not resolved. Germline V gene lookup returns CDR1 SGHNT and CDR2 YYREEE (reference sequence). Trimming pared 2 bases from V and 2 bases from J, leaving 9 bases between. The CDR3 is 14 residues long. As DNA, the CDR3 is TGTGCCAGCAGCTTCCGGAGCGACACAGATACGCAGTATTTT. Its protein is CASSFRSDTDTQYF.

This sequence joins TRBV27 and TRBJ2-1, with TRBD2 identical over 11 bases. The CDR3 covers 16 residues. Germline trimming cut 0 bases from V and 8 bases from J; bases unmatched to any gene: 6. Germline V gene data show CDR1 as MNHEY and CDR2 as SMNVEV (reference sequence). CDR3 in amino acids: CASSLSAGLAVDEQFF. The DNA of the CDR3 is TGTGCCAGCAGTTTATCGGCGGGACTAGCGGTTGATGAGCAGTTCTTC.